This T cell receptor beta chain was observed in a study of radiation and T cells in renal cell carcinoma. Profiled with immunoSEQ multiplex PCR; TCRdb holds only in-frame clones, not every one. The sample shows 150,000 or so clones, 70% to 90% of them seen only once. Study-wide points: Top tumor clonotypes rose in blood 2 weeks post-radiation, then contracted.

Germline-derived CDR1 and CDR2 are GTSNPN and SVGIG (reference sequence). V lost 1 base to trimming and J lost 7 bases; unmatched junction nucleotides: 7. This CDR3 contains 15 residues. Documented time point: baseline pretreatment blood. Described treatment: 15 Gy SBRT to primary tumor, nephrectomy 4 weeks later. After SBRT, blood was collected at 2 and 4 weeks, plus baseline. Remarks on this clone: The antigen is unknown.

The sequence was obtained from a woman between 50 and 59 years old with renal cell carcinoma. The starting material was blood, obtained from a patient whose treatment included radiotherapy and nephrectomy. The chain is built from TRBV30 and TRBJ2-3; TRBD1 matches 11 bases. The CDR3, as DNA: TGTGCCTGGAGTGACTACGGGACAGGGGGATATACGCAGTATTTT. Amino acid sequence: CAWSDYGTGGYTQYF.